Each of the 15 T cell receptor beta chains below was sequenced from the same sample in a study of blood T cell repertoires in COVID-19. The data were produced by immunoSEQ multiplex PCR, yet TCRdb's version contains in-frame clones alone and is incomplete. The data contain around 90,000 clones, approximately 90% of them seen just once; the ten biggest clones take up more than 14%. Sequenced sample: peripheral blood. These receptors were taken from a male donor with acute or convalescent COVID-19.

This clone has just one count. J is TRBJ2-3 and V is TRBV5-4, with D perhaps TRBD2 (7 bases). Trimming took off 4 bases at V and 3 bases at J, with 15 bases between the two ends. Germline-derived CDR1 and CDR2 are SGHNT and YYREEE (reference sequence). This CDR3 has 15 residues. The chain's CDR3 is CASSPGGRGTDTQYF. The DNA of the CDR3 is TGTGCCAGCAGCCCGGGGGGCCGTGGTACAGATACGCAGTATTTT. Combining the CDR3 with reference TRBV5-4 and TRBJ2-3 gives the whole variable domain ETGVTQSPTHLIKTRGQQVTLRCSSQSGHNTVSWYQQALGQGPQFIFQYYREEENGRGNFPPRFSGLQFPNYSSELNVNALELDDSALYLCASSPGGRGTDTQYFGPGTRLTVL.

CDR3 sequence reads: CASSQGGQGTGANVLTF. The CDR3 DNA reads as TGTGCCAGCAGCCAAGGCGGACAGGGGACCGGGGCCAACGTCCTGACTTTC. This chain joins TRBV3-1 (or the pseudogene TRBV3-2) and TRBJ2-6; 9 bases are shared with TRBD1. Germline CDR1 is LGHDT and CDR2 is YNNKEL (reference sequence). Germline trimming cut 1 base from V and 4 bases from J; bases unmatched to any gene: 5. There are 17 residues in the CDR3.

The chain recombines TRBV5-1 with TRBJ1-2, with a possible D match to TRBD1 (5 bases). There are 15 residues in the CDR3. V lost 0 bases and J lost 6, with 15 bases in between. Germline CDR1 reads SGHRS; CDR2 reads YFSETQ. CDR3 bases: TGCGCCAGCAGCTTGGTTACAGGTAACTTCGATGGCTACACCTTC. Translation: CASSLVTGNFDGYTF. The whole variable domain, filled in from reference TRBV5-1 and TRBJ1-2, reads KAGVTQTPRYLIKTRGQQVTLSCSPISGHRSVSWYQQTPGQGLQFLFEYFSETQRNKGNFPGRFSGRQFSNSRSEMNVSTLELGDSALYLCASSLVTGNFDGYTFGSGTRLTVV.

CDR3 amino acids: CAIQLALENPDTQYF. CDR3 DNA: TGTGCCATCCAACTAGCGCTTGAAAATCCAGATACGCAGTATTTT. The gene calls are TRBV10-3 and TRBJ2-3; 7 nucleotides align to TRBD2. Trimming cost V 8 bases and J 4 bases; bases outside gene matches: 12. Germline V gene lookup returns CDR1 ENHRY and CDR2 SYGVKD. This CDR3 has 15 residues.

The genes are TRBV24-1 and TRBJ2-1, with 7 bases identical to TRBD2. J gave up 9 bases and V 7 bases, and 8 bases lay outside the gene matches. The germline V gene has CDR1 KGHDR and CDR2 SFDVKD. The CDR3 has 13 residues. CDR3 amino acids: CATSIPGGGEQFF. For the CDR3, the DNA is TGTGCCACCAGCATTCCGGGGGGAGGTGAGCAGTTCTTC.

On this clone itself: The same CDR3 can be traced to other DNA sequences in this sample. The chain joins TRBV5-4 to TRBJ2-2, with 8 bases fitting TRBD2. CDR1 is SGHNT, CDR2 YYREEE, per germline (reference sequence). Trimming at V came to 7 bases and at J to 4 bases, leaving 12 bases not matched to a gene. There are 16 residues in the CDR3. The CDR3 loop reads CASGPGGAGGTGELFF. The CDR3 DNA reads as TGTGCCAGCGGCCCGGGGGGGGCGGGGGGCACCGGGGAGCTGTTTTTT.

The chain couples TRBV2 to TRBJ1-6; 11 bases are a match to TRBD1. After removal of 9 bases from V and 8 bases from J, the junction contained 9 bases not matched to a gene. Germline CDR1 and CDR2: SNHLY and FYNNEI. The CDR3 totals 15 residues. Written as DNA, the CDR3 is TGTGCCAGATCCCGGACAGGGGGCTTCGATTCACCCCTCCACTTT. Protein product: CARSRTGGFDSPLHF.

The rearrangement links TRBV21-1 to TRBJ1-2. TRBV21-1 represents a pseudogene. The CDR3 is 15 amino acids. The CDR3 region is CASSARRGGNYGYTF. CDR3 in DNA: TGTGCCAGCAGCGCCCGGAGGGGGGGGAACTATGGCTACACCTTC.

Details on this clone: One end of the junction does not line up with germline, which may come from a read error. The chain links TRBV7-9 to TRBJ1-4; TRBD1 is a possible D gene (5 bases). CDR1 is SEHNR, CDR2 FQNEAQ, per germline (reference sequence). This CDR3 comprises 13 residues. The CDR3 protein is CASSLGAGLSKIF. Written as DNA, the CDR3 is TGTGCCAGCAGCTTAGGGGCGGGGCTGTCGAAAATTTTT.

CDR3 coding DNA: TGTGCCAGCAGCTCCATTCTCAGTAGCAATCAGCCCCAGCATTTT. Translated, it gives CASSSILSSNQPQHF. The chain couples TRBV6-6 to TRBJ1-5; no reliable D call. The V end was cut by 6 bases, the J end by 0 bases, with 12 bases between. Germline V lookup: CDR1 MNHNY, CDR2 SVGAGI (reference sequence). This CDR3 is 15 amino acids long.

The chain links TRBV18 to TRBJ1-2; TRBD1 aligns across 10 bases. Germline V gene data show CDR1 as KGHSH and CDR2 as LQKENI. The trim removed 6 bases at V and 4 bases at J, leaving 8 bases unmatched. The CDR3 is 15 amino acids. The CDR3: CASSDGQGEVYGYTF. Here the CDR3 DNA reads TGTGCCAGCTCCGATGGACAGGGGGAAGTCTATGGCTACACCTTC.

A few counts support this clone. The chain carries TRBV7-6 and TRBJ1-6, with TRBD1 identical over 8 bases. The CDR3 totals 15 residues. The V gene end was trimmed by 2 bases and the J gene end by 6 bases; junction bases not matched to a gene: 3. Germline V gene lookup returns CDR1 SGHVS and CDR2 FNYEAQ. CDR3: CASSLRQGANSPLHF. CDR3 DNA sequence: TGTGCCAGCAGCTTACGGCAGGGGGCTAATTCACCCCTCCACTTT.

The chain uses TRBV6-5 and TRBJ1-4, with 11 bases fitting TRBD1. With V trimmed by 6 bases and J by 5 bases, 5 bases remained unmatched. The CDR3 spans 15 residues. CDR1 and CDR2 (germline): MNHEY, SVGAGI. The CDR3 sequence is CASRWDRGANEKLFF. The DNA of the CDR3 is TGTGCCAGCAGGTGGGACAGGGGGGCAAATGAAAAACTGTTTTTT.

The chain combines TRBV18 with TRBJ2-5, with D possibly being TRBD1 (6 bases). Germline lookup yields CDR1 KGHSH and CDR2 LQKENI. This CDR3 spans 16 amino acids. Trimming cost V 5 bases and J 1 base, with 17 bases left between them. CDR3 protein: CASSSLPQGTQETQYF. The CDR3 region has the DNA TGTGCCAGCTCAAGCCTGCCGCAGGGGACCCAAGAGACCCAGTACTTC.

J is TRBJ1-5 and V is TRBV27; the match to TRBD1 covers 10 bases. Looked up from germline, CDR1 is MNHEY and CDR2 is SMNVEV (reference sequence). The CDR3 runs to 15 residues. The V and J ends lost 6 bases and 6 bases, in that order; junction bases with no gene match: 8. The CDR3 protein is CASSTGQGFGQPQHF. CDR3 nucleotides: TGTGCCAGCAGCACGGGACAGGGGTTCGGTCAGCCCCAGCATTTT.